The text below deals with one TCR beta chain. Its antigen is unknown. With a J-beta primer mix and a sample-barcoded 5' primer, a second PCR ran roughly 6 to 11 cycles. TCRdb reanalysed the 5' RACE reads using MiXCR and keeps one entry per CDR3 protein. The table includes roughly 1.4 million distinct CDR3 sequences, 55% to 75% detected once. The sample belongs to a study of blood T cells in healthy people across ages. At the level of the study: Researchers report that template switching captured about one barcoded beta molecule per two T cells. Overall study findings and caveats: Reliance upon unsorted PBMCs precluded definitive naive versus antigen-experienced comparison. The long-lived group displayed more naive CD4+ cells, plus higher diversity, than the aged donors did.

V was cut by 6 bases and J by 8 bases, with 19 bases left in between. CDR3 length: 15 amino acids. Germline CDR1 is MNHEY and CDR2 is SVGAGI. Source material: blood. The chain joins TRBV6-5 to TRBJ1-4; maybe TRBD1 (6 bases). The clonotype originates from a man younger than 30 in good health. The CDR3 region is CASSRTGGRREKLFF. CDR3 sequence (DNA): TGTGCCAGCAGCCGGACGGGGGGGCGCAGGGAAAAACTGTTTTTT.